This T cell receptor (beta chain) comes out of a study of sequential checkpoint blockade in melanoma. About the research overall: 75 to 95 pretreatment tumor DNA samples were TCRβ immunosequenced.

The CDR3 loop spans 13 amino acids. In germline, CDR1 is MNHGY, CDR2 SAAAGT. V dropped 0 bases and J dropped 7 bases, with 7 bases sitting between them. This clone has a handful of counts. Treatment in this sample: randomized to nivolumab then ipilimumab (arm A) or the reverse (arm B). Sequenced by immunoSEQ multiplex PCR; TCRdb stores in-frame clones only, minus some. This table has roughly 3,000 clones, just under 20% appearing once. The clonotype was recovered from a human donor with melanoma. Sequences were derived from tumor tissue (inferred from file names), sampled from a patient given nivolumab and ipilimumab in sequence. The chain links TRBV6-8 to TRBJ1-5; D not certain. In DNA, the CDR3 is TGTGCCAGCAGTTACTCCCAGACGCAGCCCCAGCATTTT. Its translation is CASSYSQTQPQHF.